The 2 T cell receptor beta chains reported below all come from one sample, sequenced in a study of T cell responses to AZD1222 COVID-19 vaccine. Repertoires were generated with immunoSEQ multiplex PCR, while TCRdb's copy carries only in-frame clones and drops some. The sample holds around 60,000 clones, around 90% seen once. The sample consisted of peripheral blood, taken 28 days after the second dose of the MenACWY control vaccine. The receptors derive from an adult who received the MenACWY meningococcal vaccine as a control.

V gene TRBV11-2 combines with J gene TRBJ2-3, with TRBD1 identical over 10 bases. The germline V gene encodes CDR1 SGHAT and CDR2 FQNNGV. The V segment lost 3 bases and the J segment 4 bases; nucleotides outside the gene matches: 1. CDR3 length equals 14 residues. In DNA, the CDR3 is TGTGCCAGCAGCTTGGGGACAGGGGCAGATACGCAGTATTTT. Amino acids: CASSLGTGADTQYF.

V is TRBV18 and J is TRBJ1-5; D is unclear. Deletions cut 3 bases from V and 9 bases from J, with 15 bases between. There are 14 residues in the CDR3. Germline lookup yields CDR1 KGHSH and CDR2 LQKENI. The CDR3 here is CASSPEGGRTPQHF. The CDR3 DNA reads TGTGCCAGCTCACCGGAGGGTGGGAGGACGCCCCAGCATTTT.